This T cell receptor (beta chain) emerged from a study of blood T cell repertoires in COVID-19. Overall study: Acute and convalescent COVID-19 specimens originated in the United States, Italy and Spain. T cells, B-cell-depleted T cells, or PBMCs supplied cDNA or gDNA.

Germline-derived CDR1 and CDR2 are WNHNN and SYGVQD (reference sequence). Trimming left V 4 bases short and J 0 bases short, with 6 bases between. The CDR3 sequence is 14 residues long. In the original processing: Reference gene primers were amplified, and this amplification served to estimate nucleated cell counts. Here immunoSEQ multiplex PCR was the method, and the copy in TCRdb shows in-frame clones only, minus some. V and J calls and clone size are those listed in that table; D and trimming were worked out from the DNA. This sample has about 43,000 clones, with roughly 90% found just once. The material sequenced was peripheral blood. The gene calls are TRBV10-1 and TRBJ2-2; the D gene is possibly TRBD1 (6 bases). This TCR derives from a human donor in a cohort sampled during active COVID-19. CDR3 sequence: CASSGGPNTGELFF. In DNA, the CDR3 is TGCGCCAGCAGTGGGGGGCCGAACACCGGGGAGCTGTTTTTT.